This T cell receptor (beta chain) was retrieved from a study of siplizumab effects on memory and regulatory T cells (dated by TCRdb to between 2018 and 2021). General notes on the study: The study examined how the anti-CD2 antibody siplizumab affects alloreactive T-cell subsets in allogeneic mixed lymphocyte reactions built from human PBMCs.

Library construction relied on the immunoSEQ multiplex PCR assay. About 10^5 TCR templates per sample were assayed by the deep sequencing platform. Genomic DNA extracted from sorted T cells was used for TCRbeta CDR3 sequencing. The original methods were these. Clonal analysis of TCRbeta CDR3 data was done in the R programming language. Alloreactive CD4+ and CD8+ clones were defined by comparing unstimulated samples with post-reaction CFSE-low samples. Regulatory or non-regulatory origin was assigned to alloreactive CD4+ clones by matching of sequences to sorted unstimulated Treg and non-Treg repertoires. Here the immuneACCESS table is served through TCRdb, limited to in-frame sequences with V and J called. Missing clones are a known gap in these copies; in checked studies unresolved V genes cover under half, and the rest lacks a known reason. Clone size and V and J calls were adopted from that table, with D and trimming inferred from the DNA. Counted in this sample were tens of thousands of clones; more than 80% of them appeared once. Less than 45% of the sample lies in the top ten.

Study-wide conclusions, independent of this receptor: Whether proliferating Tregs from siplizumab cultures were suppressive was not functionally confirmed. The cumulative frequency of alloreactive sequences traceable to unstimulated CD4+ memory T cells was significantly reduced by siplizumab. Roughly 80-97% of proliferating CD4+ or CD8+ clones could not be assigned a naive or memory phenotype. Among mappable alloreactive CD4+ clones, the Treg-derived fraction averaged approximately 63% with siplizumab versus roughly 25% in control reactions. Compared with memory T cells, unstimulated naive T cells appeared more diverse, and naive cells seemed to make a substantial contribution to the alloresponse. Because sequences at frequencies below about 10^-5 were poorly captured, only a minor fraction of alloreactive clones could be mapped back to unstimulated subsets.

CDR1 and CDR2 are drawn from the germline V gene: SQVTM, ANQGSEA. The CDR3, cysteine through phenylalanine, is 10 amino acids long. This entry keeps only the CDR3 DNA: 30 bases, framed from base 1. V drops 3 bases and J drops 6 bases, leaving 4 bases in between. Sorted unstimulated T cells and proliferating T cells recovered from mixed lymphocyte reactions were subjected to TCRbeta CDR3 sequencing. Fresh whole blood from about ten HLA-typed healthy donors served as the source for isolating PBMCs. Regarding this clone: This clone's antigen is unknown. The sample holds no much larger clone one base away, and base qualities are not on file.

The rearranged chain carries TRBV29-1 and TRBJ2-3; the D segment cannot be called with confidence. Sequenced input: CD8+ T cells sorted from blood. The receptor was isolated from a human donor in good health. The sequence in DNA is TGCAGCGTTGACATGGATACGCAGTATTTT. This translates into CSVDMDTQYF.